This T cell receptor beta chain is from a study of blood T cell repertoires in COVID-19 (dated by TCRdb to between 2020 and 2021). Looking at the study overall: Samples covering the acute and convalescent phases of COVID-19 were provided by collaborators in the United States, Italy and Spain. The prospective study material was composed of cDNA or gDNA derived from T cells, B-cell-depleted T cells, or PBMCs. The dataset comprised deeply sampled blood TCRbeta repertoires from subjects exposed to, actively infected with, or recovered from COVID-19. The repertoires were released in a freely available public database meant as a resource for research on the immune response to SARS-CoV-2. Samples were obtained from the ongoing ImmuneRACE study (first 160 participants) and from about 1,300 subjects provided by 6 global collaborators. A de-identified subject ID, COVID-19 status, age in years and sex were almost always included in the sample metadata. Where available, HLA class I and class II types were taken from metadata supplied by the sample provider and were not determined by assay-based typing.

The CDR3 measures 13 amino acids from cysteine to phenylalanine. CDR3 DNA only is kept here, 39 bases in frame from base 1. CDR1 is given as LNHNV and CDR2 as YYDKDF, both from the germline V gene (reference sequence). V is cut by 0 bases and J by 5 bases, and the space between the germline ends is 7 bases. Findings and caveats that apply to the study as a whole: The amount of clinical and demographic metadata varied by source and participant and was provided uncurated.

Collaborating institutions collected whole blood in K2EDTA tubes following their own protocols. For TCRbeta analysis, collaborators shipped samples as frozen whole blood, isolated PBMCs, or DNA extracted from either of those sample types. This clone was seen a single time. Its antigen specificity is not known. Base qualities are not at hand, and no much larger clone is one base apart. TCRbeta CDR3 regions were amplified from genomic DNA by means of the immunoSEQ Assay, a bias-controlled multiplex PCR. Per the authors' processing: The number of nucleated cells in each sample was estimated by amplification of reference gene primers within the assay. To quantify the absolute abundance of each unique TCRbeta CDR3 rearrangement, sequence reads were collapsed and filtered. For each sample, productive Simpson clonality was calculated as the square root of Simpson's diversity index over productive rearrangements. TCRdb limited this immuneACCESS table to in-frame rearrangements with V and J called. A share of clones is missing; checked studies link under half to unresolved V genes, and the rest is unexplained. Clone size and V and J calls were adopted from that table, with D and trimming inferred from the DNA. This sample holds approximately 220,000 clones; roughly 88% were observed only once. The biggest ten clones account for 27% of the sample.

The sequence derives from a man between 35 and 55 years old with acute or convalescent COVID-19. The chain employs TRBV15 and TRBJ1-1; TRBD1 could be the D gene, as 5 bases match. Sequencing was done on a sample of peripheral blood. The nucleotide sequence is given as TGTGCCACCAGCAGAGATCGGGGGACTGAAGCTTTCTTT. This sequence encodes CATSRDRGTEAFF.